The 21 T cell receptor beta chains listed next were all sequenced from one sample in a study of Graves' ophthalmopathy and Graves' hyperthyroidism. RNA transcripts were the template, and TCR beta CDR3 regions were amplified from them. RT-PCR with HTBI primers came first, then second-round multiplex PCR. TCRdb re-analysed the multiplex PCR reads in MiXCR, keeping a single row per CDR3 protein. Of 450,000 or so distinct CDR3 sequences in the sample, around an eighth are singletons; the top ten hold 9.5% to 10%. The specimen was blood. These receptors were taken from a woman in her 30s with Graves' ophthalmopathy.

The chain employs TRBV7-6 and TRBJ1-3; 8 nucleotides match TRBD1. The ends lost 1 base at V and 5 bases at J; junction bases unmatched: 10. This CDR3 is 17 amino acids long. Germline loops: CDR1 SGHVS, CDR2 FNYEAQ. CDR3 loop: CASSLGPGQGWRNTIYF. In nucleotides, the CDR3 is TGTGCCAGCAGCTTAGGCCCTGGACAGGGATGGAGAAACACCATATATTTT.

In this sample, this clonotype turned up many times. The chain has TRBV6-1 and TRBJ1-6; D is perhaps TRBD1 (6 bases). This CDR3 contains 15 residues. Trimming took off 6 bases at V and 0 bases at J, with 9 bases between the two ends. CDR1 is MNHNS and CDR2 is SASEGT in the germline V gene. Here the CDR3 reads CASRRGNSYNSPLHF. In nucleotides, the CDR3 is TGTGCCAGCAGGAGGGGGAACTCCTATAATTCACCCCTCCACTTT.

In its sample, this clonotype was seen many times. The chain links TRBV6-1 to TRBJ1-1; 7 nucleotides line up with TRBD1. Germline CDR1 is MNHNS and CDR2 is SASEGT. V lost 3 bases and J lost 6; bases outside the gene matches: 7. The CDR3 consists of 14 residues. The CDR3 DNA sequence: TGTGCCAGCAGTGACAACAGGGGAATTGCTGAAGCTTTCTTT. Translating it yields CASSDNRGIAEAFF.

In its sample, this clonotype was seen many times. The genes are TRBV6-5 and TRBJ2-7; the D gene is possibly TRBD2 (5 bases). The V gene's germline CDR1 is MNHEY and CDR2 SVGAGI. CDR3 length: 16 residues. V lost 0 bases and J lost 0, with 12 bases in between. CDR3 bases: TGTGCCAGCAGTTACTCGAGTAGCGCCAGCTCCTACGAGCAGTACTTC. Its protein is CASSYSSSASSYEQYF.

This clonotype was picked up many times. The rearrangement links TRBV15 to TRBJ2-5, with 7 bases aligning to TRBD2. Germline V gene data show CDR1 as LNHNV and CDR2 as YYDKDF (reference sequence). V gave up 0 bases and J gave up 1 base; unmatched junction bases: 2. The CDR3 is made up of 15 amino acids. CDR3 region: CATSRDAGAQETQYF. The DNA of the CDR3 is TGTGCCACCAGCAGAGATGCGGGAGCCCAAGAGACCCAGTACTTC.

The DNA of the CDR3 is TGTGCCAGCAGTGATGCCCGGAGCAATCAGCCCCAGCATTTT. Protein: CASSDARSNQPQHF. The gene calls are TRBV12-3 or TRBV12-4 and TRBJ1-5; D uncertain. This CDR3 contains 14 residues. Deletions cut 5 bases from V and 1 base from J, with 9 bases between.

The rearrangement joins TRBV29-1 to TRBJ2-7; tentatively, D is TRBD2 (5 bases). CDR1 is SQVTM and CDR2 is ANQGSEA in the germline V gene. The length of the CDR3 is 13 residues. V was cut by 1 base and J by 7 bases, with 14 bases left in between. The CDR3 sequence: CSVEGTGHSEQYF. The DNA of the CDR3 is TGCAGCGTTGAAGGGACTGGGCATAGTGAGCAGTACTTC.

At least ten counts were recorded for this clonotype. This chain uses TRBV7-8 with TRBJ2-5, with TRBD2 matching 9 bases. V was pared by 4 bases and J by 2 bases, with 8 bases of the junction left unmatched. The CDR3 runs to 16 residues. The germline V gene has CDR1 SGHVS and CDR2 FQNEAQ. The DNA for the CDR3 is TGTGCCAGCAGCTCCATTAGCGGGAGTGATCAAGAGACCCAGTACTTC. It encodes CASSSISGSDQETQYF. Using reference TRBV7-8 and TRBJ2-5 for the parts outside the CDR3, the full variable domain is GAGVSQSPRYKVAKRGQDVALRCDPISGHVSLFWYQQALGQGPEFLTYFQNEAQLDKSGLPSDRFFAERPEGSVSTLKIQRTQQEDSAVYLCASSSISGSDQETQYFGPGTRLLVL.

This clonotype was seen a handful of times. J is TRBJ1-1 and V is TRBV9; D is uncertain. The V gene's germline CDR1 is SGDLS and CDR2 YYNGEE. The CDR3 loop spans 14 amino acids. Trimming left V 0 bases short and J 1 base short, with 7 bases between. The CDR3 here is CASSVEGGNTEAFF. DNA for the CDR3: TGTGCCAGCAGCGTAGAGGGAGGGAACACTGAAGCTTTCTTT.

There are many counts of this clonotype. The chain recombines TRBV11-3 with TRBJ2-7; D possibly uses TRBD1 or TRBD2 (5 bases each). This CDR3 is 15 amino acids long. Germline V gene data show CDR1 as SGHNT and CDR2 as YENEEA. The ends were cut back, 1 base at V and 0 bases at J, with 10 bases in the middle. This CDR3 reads CASSLGGTVSYEQYF. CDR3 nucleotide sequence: TGTGCCAGCAGCTTAGGGGGGACGGTCTCCTACGAGCAGTACTTC.

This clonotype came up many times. CDR3 protein: CASGRTYEQYF. CDR3 coding DNA: TGTGCCTCCGGACGGACCTACGAGCAGTACTTC. V usage is TRBV30 and J usage is TRBJ2-7, with D unclear. CDR1 is GTSNPN and CDR2 is SVGIG in the germline V gene (reference sequence). CDR3 length: 11 residues. V lost 7 bases and J lost 2, with 9 bases in between.

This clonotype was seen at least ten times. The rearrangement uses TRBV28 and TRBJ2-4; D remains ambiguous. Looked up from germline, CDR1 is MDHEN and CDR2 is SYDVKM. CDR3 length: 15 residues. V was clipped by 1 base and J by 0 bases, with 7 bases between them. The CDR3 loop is CASSLFTVAKNIQYF. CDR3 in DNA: TGTGCCAGCAGTTTATTTACGGTAGCCAAAAACATTCAGTACTTC.

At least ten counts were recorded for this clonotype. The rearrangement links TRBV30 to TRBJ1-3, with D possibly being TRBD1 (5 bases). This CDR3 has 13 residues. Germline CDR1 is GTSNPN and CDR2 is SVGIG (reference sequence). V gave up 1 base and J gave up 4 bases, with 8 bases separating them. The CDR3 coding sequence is TGTGCCTGGAGTGGTGACAGAGGAAACACCATATATTTT. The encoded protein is CAWSGDRGNTIYF.

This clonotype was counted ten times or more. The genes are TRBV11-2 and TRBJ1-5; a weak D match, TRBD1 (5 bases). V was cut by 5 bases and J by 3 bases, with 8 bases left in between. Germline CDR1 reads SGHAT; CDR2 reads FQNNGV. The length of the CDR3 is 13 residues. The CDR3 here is CASSVGANQPQHF. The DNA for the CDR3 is TGTGCCAGCAGCGTCGGGGCCAATCAGCCCCAGCATTTT.

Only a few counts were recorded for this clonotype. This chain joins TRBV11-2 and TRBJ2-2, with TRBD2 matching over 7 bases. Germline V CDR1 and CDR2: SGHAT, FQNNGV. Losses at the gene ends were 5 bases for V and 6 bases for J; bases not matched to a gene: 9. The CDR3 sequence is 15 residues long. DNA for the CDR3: TGTGCCAGCAGCCCTTGGGGAGGGCCCTCCGGGGAGCTGTTTTTT. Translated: CASSPWGGPSGELFF.

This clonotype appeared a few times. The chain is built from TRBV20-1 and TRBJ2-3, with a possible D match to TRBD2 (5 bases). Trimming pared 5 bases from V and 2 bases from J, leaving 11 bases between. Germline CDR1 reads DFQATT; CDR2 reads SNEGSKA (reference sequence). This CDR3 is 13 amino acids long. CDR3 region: CSAPGFFTDTQYF. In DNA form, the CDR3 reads TGCAGTGCTCCGGGATTTTTCACAGATACGCAGTATTTT.

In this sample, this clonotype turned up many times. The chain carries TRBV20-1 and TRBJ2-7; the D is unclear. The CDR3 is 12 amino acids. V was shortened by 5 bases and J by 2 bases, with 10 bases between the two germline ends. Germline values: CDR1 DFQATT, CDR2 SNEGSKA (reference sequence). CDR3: CSAATNPYEQYF. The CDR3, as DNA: TGCAGTGCTGCTACTAACCCCTACGAGCAGTACTTC.

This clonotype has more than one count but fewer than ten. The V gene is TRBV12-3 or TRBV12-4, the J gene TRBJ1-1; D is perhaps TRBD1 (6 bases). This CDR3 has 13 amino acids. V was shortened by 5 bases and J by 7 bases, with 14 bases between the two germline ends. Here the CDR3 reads CASSTSGAVEAFF. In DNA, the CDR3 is TGTGCCAGCAGTACTTCAGGGGCGGTTGAAGCTTTCTTT.

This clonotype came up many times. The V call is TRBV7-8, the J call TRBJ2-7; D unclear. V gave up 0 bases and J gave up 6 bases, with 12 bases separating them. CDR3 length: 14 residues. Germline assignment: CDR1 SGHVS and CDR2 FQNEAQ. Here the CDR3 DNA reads TGTGCCAGCAGCTTAGCTGGGGATTCGGGCGAGCAGTACTTC. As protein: CASSLAGDSGEQYF.

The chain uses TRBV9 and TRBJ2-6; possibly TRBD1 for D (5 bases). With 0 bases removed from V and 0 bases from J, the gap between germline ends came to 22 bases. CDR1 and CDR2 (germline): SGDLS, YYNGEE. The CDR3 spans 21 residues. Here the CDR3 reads CASSVATQGRERFSGANVLTF. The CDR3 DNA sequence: TGTGCCAGCAGCGTAGCTACCCAGGGAAGGGAAAGATTCTCTGGGGCCAACGTCCTGACTTTC.

The CDR3 coding sequence is TGTGCCAGCAGTTTAACGGGGGCCCTAGGCGAGCAGTACTTC. This translates into CASSLTGALGEQYF. The chain is built from TRBV27 and TRBJ2-7; D assignment may be TRBD1 or TRBD2 (6 bases each). The CDR3 is 14 residues long. Germline values: CDR1 MNHEY, CDR2 SMNVEV (reference sequence). V was shortened by 2 bases and J by 6 bases, with 14 bases between the two germline ends.